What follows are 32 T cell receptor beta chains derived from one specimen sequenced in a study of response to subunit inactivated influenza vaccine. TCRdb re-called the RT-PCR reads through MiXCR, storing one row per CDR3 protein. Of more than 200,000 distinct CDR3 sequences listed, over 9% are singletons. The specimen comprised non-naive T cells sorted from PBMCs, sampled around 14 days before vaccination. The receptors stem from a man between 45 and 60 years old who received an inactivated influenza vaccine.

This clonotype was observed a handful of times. The DNA for the CDR3 is TGTGCCACCAGTGATTTTCGGCAGAACACAGATACGCAGTATTTT. Its translation is CATSDFRQNTDTQYF. The chain has TRBV24-1 and TRBJ2-3; unclear D gene. CDR3 size: 15 residues. V was cut by 1 base and J by 2 bases, with 9 bases left in between. Germline V gene lookup returns CDR1 KGHDR and CDR2 SFDVKD.

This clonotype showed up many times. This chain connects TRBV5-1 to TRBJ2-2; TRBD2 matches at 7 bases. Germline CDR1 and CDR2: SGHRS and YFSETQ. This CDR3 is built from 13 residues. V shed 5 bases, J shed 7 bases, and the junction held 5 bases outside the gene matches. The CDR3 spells CASRERDGGELFF. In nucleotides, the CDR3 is TGCGCCAGCAGGGAGCGGGACGGCGGGGAGCTGTTTTTT.

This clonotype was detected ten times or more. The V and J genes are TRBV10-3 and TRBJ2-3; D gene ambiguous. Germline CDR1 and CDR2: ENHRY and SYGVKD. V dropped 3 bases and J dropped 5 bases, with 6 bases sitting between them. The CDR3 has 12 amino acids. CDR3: CAISDFLDTQYF. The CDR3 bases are TGTGCCATCAGTGATTTCCTAGATACGCAGTATTTT.

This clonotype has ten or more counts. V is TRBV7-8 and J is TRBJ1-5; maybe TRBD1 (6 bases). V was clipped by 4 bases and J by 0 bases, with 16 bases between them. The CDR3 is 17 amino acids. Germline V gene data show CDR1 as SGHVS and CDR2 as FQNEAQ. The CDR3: CASSYFTGTPSNQPQHF. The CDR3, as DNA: TGTGCCAGCAGCTACTTCACCGGGACACCTAGCAATCAGCCCCAGCATTTT.

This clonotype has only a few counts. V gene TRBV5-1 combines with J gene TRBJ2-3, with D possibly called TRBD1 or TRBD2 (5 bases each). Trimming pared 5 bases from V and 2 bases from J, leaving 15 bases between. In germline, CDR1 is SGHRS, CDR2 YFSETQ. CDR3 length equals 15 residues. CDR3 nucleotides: TGCGCCAGCAGACTCACCGGGACCACCACAGATACGCAGTATTTT. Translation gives CASRLTGTTTDTQYF.

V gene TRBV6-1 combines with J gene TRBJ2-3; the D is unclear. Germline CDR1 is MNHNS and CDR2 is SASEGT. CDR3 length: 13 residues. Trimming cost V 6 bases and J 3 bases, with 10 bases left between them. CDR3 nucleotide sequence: TGTGCCAGCAGGTCTATCCTTACAGATACGCAGTATTTT. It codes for CASRSILTDTQYF.

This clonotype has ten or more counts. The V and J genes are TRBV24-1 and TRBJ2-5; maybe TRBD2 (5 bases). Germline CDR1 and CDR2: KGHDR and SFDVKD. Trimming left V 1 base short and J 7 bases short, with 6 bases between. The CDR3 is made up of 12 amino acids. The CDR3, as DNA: TGTGCCACCAGTGATTTTGGGAGGACCCAGTACTTC. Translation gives CATSDFGRTQYF.

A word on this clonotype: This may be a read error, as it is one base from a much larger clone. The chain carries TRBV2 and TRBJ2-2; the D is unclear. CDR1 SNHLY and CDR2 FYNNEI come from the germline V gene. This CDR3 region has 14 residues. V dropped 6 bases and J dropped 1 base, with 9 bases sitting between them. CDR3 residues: CASRTSRNTGELFF. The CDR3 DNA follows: TGTGCCAGCAGAACGAGTCGGAACACCGGGGAGCTGTTTTTT.

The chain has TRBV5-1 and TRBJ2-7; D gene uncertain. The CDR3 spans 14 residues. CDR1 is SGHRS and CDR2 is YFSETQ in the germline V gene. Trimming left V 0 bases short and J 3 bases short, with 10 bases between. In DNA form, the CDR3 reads TGCGCCAGCAGCTTGGAATCTACCGGCTACGAGCAGTACTTC. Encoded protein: CASSLESTGYEQYF.

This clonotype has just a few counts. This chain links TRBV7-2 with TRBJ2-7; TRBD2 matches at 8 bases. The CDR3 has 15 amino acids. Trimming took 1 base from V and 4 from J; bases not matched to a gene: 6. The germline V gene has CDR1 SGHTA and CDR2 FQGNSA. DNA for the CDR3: TGTGCCAGCAGCTTAGACCCGGGAGGGCATTACGAGCAGTACTTC. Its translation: CASSLDPGGHYEQYF.

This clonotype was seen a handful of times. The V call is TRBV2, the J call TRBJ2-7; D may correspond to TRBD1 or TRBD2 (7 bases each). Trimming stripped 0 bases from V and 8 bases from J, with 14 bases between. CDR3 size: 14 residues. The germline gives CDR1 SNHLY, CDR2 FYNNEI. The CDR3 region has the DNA TGTGCCAGCAGTGAAGCCGGCAGGGGGGGGAAGCAGTACTTC. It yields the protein CASSEAGRGGKQYF.

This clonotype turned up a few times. The CDR3 reads CASSPPSEANYGYTF. CDR3 bases: TGTGCCAGCTCACCACCGTCCGAAGCTAACTATGGCTACACCTTC. This chain connects TRBV18 to TRBJ1-2; D remains unclear. V lost 0 bases and J lost 0, with 8 bases in between. Germline CDR1 is KGHSH and CDR2 is LQKENI. The CDR3 runs to 15 residues.

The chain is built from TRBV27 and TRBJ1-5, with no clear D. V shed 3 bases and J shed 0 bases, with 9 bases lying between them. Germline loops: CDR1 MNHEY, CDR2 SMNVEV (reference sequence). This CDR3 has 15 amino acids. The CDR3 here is CASSFEGYSNQPQHF. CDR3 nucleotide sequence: TGTGCCAGCAGTTTTGAGGGATATAGCAATCAGCCCCAGCATTTT.

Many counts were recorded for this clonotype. CDR3 in DNA: TGCAGTGCTAGAGATAAGTTGCAGGGTTGGGGCGAGCAGTACTTC. It codes for CSARDKLQGWGEQYF. The chain couples TRBV20-1 to TRBJ2-7; maybe TRBD1 (5 bases). Trimming removed 0 bases at V and 6 bases at J, with 18 bases between. This CDR3 region has 15 residues. Per germline, CDR1 DFQATT and CDR2 SNEGSKA (reference sequence).

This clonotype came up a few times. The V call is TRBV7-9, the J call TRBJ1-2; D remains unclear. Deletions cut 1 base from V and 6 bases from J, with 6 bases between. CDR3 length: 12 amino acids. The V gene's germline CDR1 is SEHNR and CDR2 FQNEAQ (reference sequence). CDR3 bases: TGTGCCAGCAGCTTAGTCCAGGATGGCTACACCTTC. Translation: CASSLVQDGYTF.

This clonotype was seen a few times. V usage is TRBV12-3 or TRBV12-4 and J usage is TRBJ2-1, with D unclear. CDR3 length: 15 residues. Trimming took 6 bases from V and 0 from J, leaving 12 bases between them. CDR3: CASRMTANSYNEQFF. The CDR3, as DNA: TGTGCCAGCAGGATGACTGCAAACTCCTACAATGAGCAGTTCTTC.

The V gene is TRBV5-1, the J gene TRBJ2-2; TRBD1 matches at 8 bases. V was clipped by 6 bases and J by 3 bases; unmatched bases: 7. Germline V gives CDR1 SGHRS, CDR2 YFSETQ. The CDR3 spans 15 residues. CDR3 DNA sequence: TGCGCCAGCACACCAGGGACAGGCGACACCGGGGAGCTGTTTTTT. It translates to CASTPGTGDTGELFF.

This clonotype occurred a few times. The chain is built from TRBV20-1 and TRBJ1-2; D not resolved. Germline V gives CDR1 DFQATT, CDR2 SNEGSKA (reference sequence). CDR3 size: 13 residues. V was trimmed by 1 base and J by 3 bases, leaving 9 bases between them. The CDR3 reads CSARGGSHYGYTF. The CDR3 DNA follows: TGCAGTGCTAGAGGAGGCAGCCACTATGGCTACACCTTC.

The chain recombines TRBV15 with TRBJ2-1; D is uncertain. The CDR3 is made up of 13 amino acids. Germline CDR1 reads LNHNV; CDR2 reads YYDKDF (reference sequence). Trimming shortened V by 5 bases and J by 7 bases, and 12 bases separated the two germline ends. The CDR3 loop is CATSSQFKNEQFF. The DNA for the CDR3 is TGTGCCACCAGCTCCCAATTCAAAAATGAGCAGTTCTTC.

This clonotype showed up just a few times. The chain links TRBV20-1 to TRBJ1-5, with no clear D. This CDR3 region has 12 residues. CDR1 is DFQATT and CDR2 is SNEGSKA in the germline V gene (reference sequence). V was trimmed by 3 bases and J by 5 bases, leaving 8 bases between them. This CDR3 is CSASVLDQPQHF. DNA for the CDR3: TGCAGTGCTAGTGTCCTCGATCAGCCCCAGCATTTT.

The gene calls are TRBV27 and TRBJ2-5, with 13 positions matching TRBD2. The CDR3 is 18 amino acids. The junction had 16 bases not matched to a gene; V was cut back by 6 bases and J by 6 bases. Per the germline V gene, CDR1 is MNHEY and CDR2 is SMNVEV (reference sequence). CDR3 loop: CASSRLAGGSKKGKTQYF. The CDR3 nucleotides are TGTGCCAGCAGCAGACTAGCGGGGGGCTCTAAAAAGGGAAAGACCCAGTACTTC.

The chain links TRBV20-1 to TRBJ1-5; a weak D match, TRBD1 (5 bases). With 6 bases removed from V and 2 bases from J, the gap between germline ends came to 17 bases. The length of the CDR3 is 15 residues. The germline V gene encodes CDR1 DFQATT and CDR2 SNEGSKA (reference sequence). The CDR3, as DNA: TGCAGTGCAACTCGGGGGGTTCGCCGCAATCAGCCCCAGCATTTT. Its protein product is CSATRGVRRNQPQHF.

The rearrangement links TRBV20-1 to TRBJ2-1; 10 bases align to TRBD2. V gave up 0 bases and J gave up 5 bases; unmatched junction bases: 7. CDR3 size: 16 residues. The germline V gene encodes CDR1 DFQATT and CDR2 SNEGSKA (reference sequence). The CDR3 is CSARDPSGRRHNEQFF. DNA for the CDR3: TGCAGTGCTAGAGATCCTAGCGGGAGACGGCACAATGAGCAGTTCTTC.

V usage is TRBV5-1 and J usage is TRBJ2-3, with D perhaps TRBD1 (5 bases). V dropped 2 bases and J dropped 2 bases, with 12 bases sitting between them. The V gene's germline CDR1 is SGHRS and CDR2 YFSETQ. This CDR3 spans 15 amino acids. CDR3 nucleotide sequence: TGCGCCAGCAGCTTTGGTGTGGGGCCCACAGATACGCAGTATTTT. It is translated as CASSFGVGPTDTQYF. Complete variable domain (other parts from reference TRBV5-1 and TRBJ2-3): KAGVTQTPRYLIKTRGQQVTLSCSPISGHRSVSWYQQTPGQGLQFLFEYFSETQRNKGNFPGRFSGRQFSNSRSEMNVSTLELGDSALYLCASSFGVGPTDTQYFGPGTRLTVL.

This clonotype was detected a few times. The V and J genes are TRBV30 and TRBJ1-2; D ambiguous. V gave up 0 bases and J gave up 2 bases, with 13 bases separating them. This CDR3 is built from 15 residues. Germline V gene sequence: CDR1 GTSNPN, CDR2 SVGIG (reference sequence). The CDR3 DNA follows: TGTGCCTGGAGTGTTACGCGCAGCCAGAACTATGGCTACACCTTC. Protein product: CAWSVTRSQNYGYTF.

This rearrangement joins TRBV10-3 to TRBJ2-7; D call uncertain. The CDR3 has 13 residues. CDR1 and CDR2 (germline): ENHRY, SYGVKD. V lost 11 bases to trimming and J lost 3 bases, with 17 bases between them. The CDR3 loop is CAVHGATSYEQYF. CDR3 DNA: TGTGCCGTCCACGGAGCGACCAGCTACGAGCAGTACTTC.

CDR3 nucleotide sequence: TGCAGTGCACCGCTAGCGGGGACATCGGAGCTGTTTTTT. It encodes CSAPLAGTSELFF. The chain couples TRBV20-1 to TRBJ2-2, with TRBD2 matching 9 bases. The CDR3 sequence is 13 residues long. Per the germline V gene, CDR1 is DFQATT and CDR2 is SNEGSKA (reference sequence). V lost 6 bases and J lost 10; bases outside the gene matches: 9.

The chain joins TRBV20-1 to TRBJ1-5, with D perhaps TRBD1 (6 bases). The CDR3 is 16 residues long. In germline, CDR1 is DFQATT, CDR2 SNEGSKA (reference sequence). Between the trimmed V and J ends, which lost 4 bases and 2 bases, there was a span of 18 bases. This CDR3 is CSATGASGARNQPQHF. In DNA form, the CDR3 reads TGCAGTGCTACAGGGGCGTCAGGGGCTCGCAATCAGCCCCAGCATTTT.

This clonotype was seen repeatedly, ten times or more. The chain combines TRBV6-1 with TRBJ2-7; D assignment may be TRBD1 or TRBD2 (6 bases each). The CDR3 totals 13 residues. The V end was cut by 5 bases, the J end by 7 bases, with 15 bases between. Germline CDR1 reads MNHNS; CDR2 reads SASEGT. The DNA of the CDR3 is TGTGCCAGCAGTCCCCAGGAGGGGGGAGAGCAGTACTTC. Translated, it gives CASSPQEGGEQYF.

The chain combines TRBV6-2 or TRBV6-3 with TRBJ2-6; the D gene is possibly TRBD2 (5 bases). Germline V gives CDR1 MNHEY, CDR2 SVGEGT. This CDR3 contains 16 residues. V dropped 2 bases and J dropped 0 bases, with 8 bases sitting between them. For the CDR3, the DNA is TGTGCCAGCAGTTACGGTGAGGGCTCTGGGGCCAACGTCCTGACTTTC. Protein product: CASSYGEGSGANVLTF.

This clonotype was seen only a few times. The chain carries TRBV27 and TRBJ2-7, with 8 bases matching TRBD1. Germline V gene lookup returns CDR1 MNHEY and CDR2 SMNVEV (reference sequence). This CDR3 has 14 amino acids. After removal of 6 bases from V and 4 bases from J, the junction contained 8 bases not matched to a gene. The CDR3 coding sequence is TGTGCCAGCAGCAGGCAGGGGGCGCGATACGAGCAGTACTTC. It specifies CASSRQGARYEQYF.

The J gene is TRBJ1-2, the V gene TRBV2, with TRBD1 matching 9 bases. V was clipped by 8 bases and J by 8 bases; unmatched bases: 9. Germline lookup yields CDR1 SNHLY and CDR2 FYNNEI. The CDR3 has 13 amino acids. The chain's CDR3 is CASLNRGQWGYTF. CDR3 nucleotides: TGTGCCAGCCTCAACAGGGGGCAGTGGGGCTACACCTTC.